The 22 T cell receptor beta chains below come from one sample, sequenced in a study of identical twins. TCRdb re-derived calls from the 5' RACE reads in MiXCR, one entry per CDR3 protein. Here the sample spans approximately 700,000 distinct CDR3 sequences, around 6% being singletons. The sequencing sample was made of naive T cells sorted from blood. Every receptor here comes from a young man in good health.

The V and J genes are TRBV20-1 and TRBJ2-7; TRBD1 matches 10 bases. CDR3 length: 14 residues. With 4 bases clipped from V and 5 bases from J, the junction kept 8 bases outside the gene matches. Per germline, CDR1 DFQATT and CDR2 SNEGSKA (reference sequence). The CDR3, as DNA: TGCAGTGCTATACCGGGACAGGGGAGTCACGAGCAGTACTTC. It codes for CSAIPGQGSHEQYF.

This clonotype was picked up many times. The chain joins TRBV5-1 to TRBJ2-2; D is perhaps TRBD1 or TRBD2 (5 bases each). V shed 4 bases and J shed 2 bases, with 12 bases lying between them. Per the germline V gene, CDR1 is SGHRS and CDR2 is YFSETQ. The CDR3 runs 15 residues. The CDR3 DNA sequence: TGCGCCAGCAGCACTTCCGGGACCAACACCGGGGAGCTGTTTTTT. Translated, it gives CASSTSGTNTGELFF. The full variable domain, rest sourced from reference TRBV5-1 and TRBJ2-2, is KAGVTQTPRYLIKTRGQQVTLSCSPISGHRSVSWYQQTPGQGLQFLFEYFSETQRNKGNFPGRFSGRQFSNSRSEMNVSTLELGDSALYLCASSTSGTNTGELFFGEGSRLTVL.

This rearrangement joins TRBV29-1 to TRBJ2-1; 14 bases are shared with TRBD2. CDR1 is SQVTM, CDR2 ANQGSEA, per germline. The CDR3 is made up of 16 amino acids. With 7 bases clipped from V and 6 bases from J, the junction kept 11 bases outside the gene matches. As DNA, the CDR3 is TGCAGCGCCGATGGGACTAGCGGGGGAACGGGCAATGAGCAGTTCTTC. This sequence encodes CSADGTSGGTGNEQFF.

On this clonotype: It may be a read error: a sequence one base away is much more abundant. This chain joins TRBV7-9 and TRBJ1-1; D uncertain. The CDR3 runs 14 residues. The germline CDR1 and CDR2 sequences are SEHNR and FQNEAQ (reference sequence). CDR3 DNA: TGTTCCAGCAGCGTTAATCCGGGAAACACTGAAGCTTTCTTT. Translating it yields CSSSVNPGNTEAFF.

Only a few counts were recorded for this clonotype. The CDR3 is CSVDMPSGPKETQYF. The CDR3 coding sequence is TGCAGCGTTGATATGCCTAGCGGGCCCAAAGAGACCCAGTACTTC. The chain links TRBV29-1 to TRBJ2-5, with 8 bases identical to TRBD2. This CDR3 is built from 15 residues. V lost 3 bases to trimming and J lost 3 bases; unmatched junction nucleotides: 9. CDR1 is SQVTM and CDR2 is ANQGSEA in the germline V gene.

The table lists this clonotype with many counts. The chain recombines TRBV14 with TRBJ1-1, with D unclear. V was trimmed by 1 base and J by 0 bases, leaving 3 bases between them. The CDR3 contains 13 residues. Germline V gene data show CDR1 as SGHDN and CDR2 as FVKESK. CDR3 bases: TGTGCCAGCAGCCAAGGGGTGAACACTGAAGCTTTCTTT. Amino acid sequence: CASSQGVNTEAFF.

This clonotype occurred many times. The V and J genes are TRBV6-1 and TRBJ2-7; D may be TRBD2 (5 bases). The CDR3 is 14 residues long. The germline V gene encodes CDR1 MNHNS and CDR2 SASEGT. Trimming cost V 6 bases and J 5 bases, with 17 bases left between them. DNA of the CDR3: TGTGCCAGCAGCGAGCGGCGGAGTTTAAACGAGCAGTACTTC. Protein: CASSERRSLNEQYF.

This clonotype was detected a few times. The chain combines TRBV11-2 with TRBJ2-7; 8 bases are shared with TRBD1. The CDR3 is made up of 14 amino acids. Germline CDR1 is SGHAT and CDR2 is FQNNGV. V was pared by 2 bases and J by 4 bases, with 4 bases of the junction left unmatched. CDR3 in amino acids: CASSLQGAVYEQYF. In DNA, the CDR3 is TGTGCCAGCAGCTTACAGGGGGCTGTTTACGAGCAGTACTTC. Supplemented by reference TRBV11-2 and TRBJ2-7, the full variable domain reads EAGVAQSPRYKIIEKRQSVAFWCNPISGHATLYWYQQILGQGPKLLIQFQNNGVVDDSQLPKDRFSAERLKGVDSTLKIQPAKLEDSAVYLCASSLQGAVYEQYFGPGTRLTVT.

This clonotype was observed a handful of times. CDR3 region: CASALNRDRTSYEQYF. The CDR3 nucleotides read TGTGCCAGCGCACTGAACAGGGACCGTACCTCCTACGAGCAGTACTTC. This rearrangement joins TRBV6-1 to TRBJ2-7; D may be TRBD1 (6 bases). The CDR3 consists of 16 residues. Trimming left V 8 bases short and J 0 bases short, with 20 bases between. The germline CDR1 and CDR2 sequences are MNHNS and SASEGT.

This clonotype was recorded a few times. V is TRBV5-1 and J is TRBJ1-1; no clear D. The germline gives CDR1 SGHRS, CDR2 YFSETQ. V shed 0 bases and J shed 6 bases, with 12 bases lying between them. The CDR3 spans 14 residues. For the CDR3, the DNA is TGCGCCAGCAGCTTGGAGGCTGTTGCGGCTGAAGCTTTCTTT. Translation gives CASSLEAVAAEAFF.

This clonotype has just a few counts. The rearrangement joins TRBV18 to TRBJ2-7, with D unresolved. V lost 1 base to trimming and J lost 3 bases, with 7 bases between them. The CDR3 covers 13 residues. Germline-derived CDR1 and CDR2 are KGHSH and LQKENI. CDR3: CASSPLRSYEQYF. The CDR3 DNA sequence: TGTGCCAGCTCACCACTAAGGAGCTACGAGCAGTACTTC.

This clonotype has ten or more counts. The chain recombines TRBV11-2 with TRBJ2-1, with D perhaps given as TRBD1 or TRBD2 (5 bases each). The CDR3 is 15 residues long. The germline gives CDR1 SGHAT, CDR2 FQNNGV. Trimming left V 5 bases short and J 4 bases short, with 15 bases between. The CDR3 loop is CASSAHTGTYNEQFF. The CDR3 coding sequence is TGTGCCAGCAGCGCCCATACCGGGACGTACAATGAGCAGTTCTTC.

The chain combines TRBV5-1 with TRBJ2-2; 9 positions agree with TRBD2. The CDR3 has 15 residues. Trimming took 4 bases from V and 6 from J; bases not matched to a gene: 7. Germline CDR1 and CDR2: SGHRS and YFSETQ. The DNA of the CDR3 is TGCGCCAGCAGCCCGGTAGCGGGAGAGGCCGGGGAGCTGTTTTTT. Protein: CASSPVAGEAGELFF.

This clonotype was observed many times. The chain combines TRBV20-1 with TRBJ2-3; TRBD2 aligns across 7 bases. This CDR3 comprises 13 residues. Germline V gene lookup returns CDR1 DFQATT and CDR2 SNEGSKA (reference sequence). J gave up 2 bases and V 6 bases, and 5 bases lay outside the gene matches. CDR3 region: CSARGRATDTQYF. CDR3 nucleotide sequence: TGCAGTGCCCGTGGGAGGGCCACAGATACGCAGTATTTT.

The sample holds many counts of this clonotype. This rearrangement joins TRBV29-1 to TRBJ2-3; perhaps TRBD2 as D (6 bases). The CDR3 loop spans 14 amino acids. Germline V gene data show CDR1 as SQVTM and CDR2 as ANQGSEA. The ends were cut back, 6 bases at V and 4 bases at J, with 17 bases in the middle. This CDR3 reads CSVPGGDWADTQYF. CDR3 sequence (DNA): TGCAGCGTCCCCGGGGGAGATTGGGCAGATACGCAGTATTTT.

This clonotype was seen repeatedly, ten times or more. This chain joins TRBV5-1 and TRBJ2-1, with 9 bases that match TRBD2. Per the germline V gene, CDR1 is SGHRS and CDR2 is YFSETQ. Trimming cost V 4 bases and J 8 bases; bases outside gene matches: 7. The CDR3 has 14 residues. For the CDR3, the DNA is TGCGCCAGCAGCCGACTAGCGGTAGTCCATGAGCAGTTCTTC. This encodes CASSRLAVVHEQFF.

This clonotype has a count of ten or more. This chain joins TRBV20-1 and TRBJ2-5; D call uncertain. Germline V gene lookup returns CDR1 DFQATT and CDR2 SNEGSKA (reference sequence). The CDR3 extends over 12 amino acids. Trimming cost V 5 bases and J 5 bases, with 12 bases left between them. As DNA, the CDR3 is TGCAGTGCTCCCACGGCGCGGGAGACCCAGTACTTC. It codes for CSAPTARETQYF.

This clonotype appeared many times. The V call is TRBV4-2, the J call TRBJ2-5; 11 bases line up with TRBD2. Germline V lookup: CDR1 LGHNA, CDR2 YNFKEQ. This CDR3 comprises 16 residues. After removal of 3 bases from V and 5 bases from J, the junction contained 8 bases not matched to a gene. CDR3 region: CASSQFSGRAGETQYF. CDR3 in DNA: TGTGCCAGCAGCCAGTTTAGCGGGAGGGCCGGTGAGACCCAGTACTTC.

Many counts were recorded for this clonotype. The gene calls are TRBV3-1 and TRBJ1-4; no reliable D call. Germline V gene lookup returns CDR1 LGHDT and CDR2 YNNKEL (reference sequence). V was pared by 1 base and J by 3 bases, with 9 bases between. The CDR3 extends over 15 amino acids. The CDR3 reads CASSQGPEPNEKLFF. The DNA of the CDR3 is TGTGCCAGCAGCCAAGGCCCAGAACCTAATGAAAAACTGTTTTTT.

This chain uses TRBV28 with TRBJ1-1; D gene unclear. Trimming cost V 6 bases and J 0 bases, with 14 bases left between them. The CDR3 length is 15 residues. The V gene's germline CDR1 is MDHEN and CDR2 SYDVKM. Here the CDR3 reads CASSAGRTMNTEAFF. The CDR3 nucleotides read TGTGCCAGCAGCGCAGGACGGACCATGAACACTGAAGCTTTCTTT.

There are a few counts of this clonotype. This chain connects TRBV19 to TRBJ1-5, with 12 bases fitting TRBD1. The V and J ends lost 6 bases and 0 bases, in that order; junction bases with no gene match: 9. The CDR3 has 18 amino acids. Per germline, CDR1 LNHDA and CDR2 SQIVND (reference sequence). CDR3 sequence reads: CASSGSGTGGISNQPQHF. The CDR3 bases are TGTGCCAGTAGCGGCTCCGGGACAGGGGGCATTAGCAATCAGCCCCAGCATTTT.

This clonotype was seen a handful of times. The V gene is TRBV18, the J gene TRBJ2-1; TRBD1 matches 8 bases. Per the germline V gene, CDR1 is KGHSH and CDR2 is LQKENI. With V trimmed by 3 bases and J by 5 bases, 9 bases remained unmatched. This CDR3 has 16 residues. CDR3 DNA sequence: TGTGCCAGCTCACCCACAGGGGGAGGATGGAACAATGAGCAGTTCTTC. As protein: CASSPTGGGWNNEQFF.